A single sample is the source of the 25 T cell receptor beta chains below, sequenced in a study of T cells in Graves' hyperthyroidism and ophthalmopathy. TCR beta CDR3 sequences were amplified from RNA transcripts. In the first-round RT-PCR of the TCR CDR3, the HTBI primer set was used. TCRdb reprocessed the multiplex PCR reads with MiXCR, giving one entry per CDR3 protein. The sample has 650,000 to 850,000 distinct CDR3 sequences, approximately 19% seen once; the top ten hold roughly a sixth. Sequenced sample: blood. These receptors were taken from a woman aged 50 to 65 with Graves' hyperthyroidism that later progressed to Graves' ophthalmopathy.

This clonotype was recorded many times. The gene calls are TRBV7-8 and TRBJ2-3; weak D call: TRBD1 (6 bases). The CDR3 is 17 amino acids. CDR1 and CDR2 (germline): SGHVS, FQNEAQ. V lost 0 bases and J lost 0, with 13 bases in between. The CDR3 protein is CASSLASTGLSTDTQYF. The DNA for the CDR3 is TGTGCCAGCAGCTTAGCGTCCACAGGGCTGAGCACAGATACGCAGTATTTT.

This clonotype was counted many times. V and J are TRBV30 and TRBJ2-7; TRBD1 agrees at 7 bases. Germline CDR1 reads GTSNPN; CDR2 reads SVGIG (reference sequence). After removal of 5 bases from V and 4 bases from J, the junction contained 8 bases not matched to a gene. This CDR3 contains 13 residues. CDR3 residues: CAWGADRAYEQYF. As DNA, the CDR3 is TGTGCCTGGGGAGCTGACAGGGCATACGAGCAGTACTTC. Looking up the rest from reference TRBV30 and TRBJ2-7 gives the full variable domain: SQTIHQWPATLVQPVGSPLSLECTVEGTSNPNLYWYRQAAGRGLQLLFYSVGIGQISSEVPQNLSASRPQDRQFILSSKKLLLSDSGFYLCAWGADRAYEQYFGPGTRLTVT.

With regard to this clonotype: A much bigger clone sits one base away, suggesting this may be a read error. The chain uses TRBV20-1 and TRBJ2-7, with D hard to call. The CDR3 runs 12 residues. Germline CDR1 reads DFQATT; CDR2 reads SNEGSKA (reference sequence). V lost 5 bases to trimming and J lost 0 bases, with 8 bases between them. The DNA for the CDR3 is TGCAGTGCTGCCGTGGTCTCCTACGAGCAGTACTTC. This codes for CSAAVVSYEQYF.

This clonotype was observed at least ten times. The rearrangement uses TRBV11-3 and TRBJ2-1; 10 nucleotides align to TRBD2. The CDR3 spans 17 residues. V was pared by 2 bases and J by 2 bases, with 6 bases of the junction left unmatched. Germline assignment: CDR1 SGHNT and CDR2 YENEEA. As DNA, the CDR3 is TGTGCCAGCAGCTTAAGGGGCCTAGCGGGGGCCTACAATGAGCAGTTCTTC. This codes for CASSLRGLAGAYNEQFF.

The chain recombines TRBV29-1 with TRBJ2-7; TRBD1 matches 10 bases. With 4 bases clipped from V and 5 bases from J, the junction kept 5 bases outside the gene matches. CDR1 is SQVTM, CDR2 ANQGSEA, per germline. This CDR3 is 13 amino acids long. The CDR3 DNA reads TGCAGCGTTGGGACAGGGGGAATTAACGAGCAGTACTTC. This translates into CSVGTGGINEQYF.

The chain links TRBV20-1 to TRBJ1-5; no definite D call. The CDR3 is 16 amino acids. CDR1 and CDR2 from the germline V gene are DFQATT and SNEGSKA (reference sequence). Trimming removed 0 bases from V and 2 bases from J, with 14 bases in between. CDR3 nucleotides: TGCAGTGCTAGAGAACGGTACTATTCGGGCAATCAGCCCCAGCATTTT. Translating gives CSARERYYSGNQPQHF.

This clonotype was counted many times. V and J are TRBV29-1 and TRBJ2-1; D is unclear. CDR1 is SQVTM, CDR2 ANQGSEA, per germline. The V end was cut by 4 bases, the J end by 5 bases, with 6 bases between. The CDR3 is 11 residues long. The CDR3 sequence is CSVGQDNEQFF. The CDR3 DNA reads as TGCAGCGTTGGGCAGGACAATGAGCAGTTCTTC.

This clonotype was counted only a few times. V usage is TRBV9 and J usage is TRBJ2-3; D gene uncertain. The CDR3 consists of 12 residues. The V gene lost 0 bases and the J gene lost 7 bases, with 6 bases spanning the gap. Germline CDR1 is SGDLS and CDR2 is YYNGEE. CDR3 bases: TGTGCCAGCAGCGTAGGGGCAAATACGCAGTATTTT. Its protein is CASSVGANTQYF.

There are many counts of this clonotype. The chain is built from TRBV6-2 or TRBV6-3 and TRBJ2-2, with D perhaps assigned TRBD1 or TRBD2 (5 bases each). CDR1 is MNHEY and CDR2 is SVGEGT in the germline V gene. This CDR3 is 14 amino acids long. The V end was cut by 0 bases, the J end by 4 bases, with 6 bases between. DNA of the CDR3: TGTGCCAGCAGTTACTCGAGGGGCACCGGGGAGCTGTTTTTT. Translation: CASSYSRGTGELFF.

This clonotype was counted ten times or more. V and J are TRBV5-1 and TRBJ2-2, with 9 bases fitting TRBD1. Unmatched junction bases numbered 1, after V lost 6 bases and J lost 4 bases. The germline CDR1 and CDR2 sequences are SGHRS and YFSETQ. The CDR3 totals 13 residues. The CDR3 sequence: CASKGQGTGELFF. The CDR3 DNA sequence: TGCGCCAGCAAGGGACAGGGCACCGGGGAGCTGTTTTTT.

The chain couples TRBV7-2 to TRBJ1-6; a possible D gene is TRBD1 (5 bases). This CDR3 region has 16 residues. V lost 0 bases to trimming and J lost 9 bases, with 15 bases between them. Germline values: CDR1 SGHTA, CDR2 FQGNSA. CDR3 region: CASSLADPRAASPLHF. The CDR3 nucleotides are TGTGCCAGCAGCTTAGCAGATCCCAGGGCCGCTTCACCCCTCCACTTT.

This clonotype was seen repeatedly, ten times or more. The J gene is TRBJ1-6, the V gene TRBV11-3; tentative D call: TRBD1 (5 bases). The germline V gene encodes CDR1 SGHNT and CDR2 YENEEA. The CDR3 has 14 residues. The ends were cut back, 6 bases at V and 3 bases at J, with 9 bases in the middle. CDR3 region: CASSLGGYNSPLHF. The CDR3 coding sequence is TGTGCCAGCAGTTTGGGGGGCTATAATTCACCCCTCCACTTT. The full variable domain, completed using reference TRBV11-3 and TRBJ1-6, is EAGVVQSPRYKIIEKKQPVAFWCNPISGHNTLYWYLQNLGQGPELLIRYENEEAVDDSQLPKDRFSAERLKGVDSTLKIQPAELGDSAVYLCASSLGGYNSPLHFGNGTRLTVT.

The V gene is TRBV6-1, the J gene TRBJ2-3; TRBD2 matches 12 bases. From germline, CDR1 is MNHNS and CDR2 SASEGT. CDR3 length: 14 residues. V was pared by 7 bases and J by 5 bases, with 4 bases of the junction left unmatched. CDR3 amino acids: CASKLAGGGDTQYF. The CDR3 DNA is TGTGCCAGCAAACTAGCGGGGGGCGGAGATACGCAGTATTTT.

This clonotype occurred many times. The chain uses TRBV6-1 and TRBJ2-5, with TRBD2 as a possible D gene (5 bases). Germline V lookup: CDR1 MNHNS, CDR2 SASEGT. The CDR3 totals 14 residues. Trimming stripped 6 bases from V and 2 bases from J, with 13 bases between. CDR3 region: CASSLDWLQETQYF. The CDR3 DNA is TGTGCCAGCAGCCTGGACTGGTTACAAGAGACCCAGTACTTC.

The chain joins TRBV7-6 to TRBJ1-4, with TRBD1 as a possible D gene (6 bases). This CDR3 spans 16 amino acids. Germline CDR1 reads SGHVS; CDR2 reads FNYEAQ. The V and J ends lost 5 bases and 2 bases respectively, with 15 bases between them. The CDR3 here is CASSQGHLPTNEKLFF. The CDR3 bases are TGTGCCAGCAGCCAGGGACACCTGCCCACTAATGAAAAACTGTTTTTT.

This chain connects TRBV7-9 to TRBJ2-6, with a possible D match to TRBD2 (6 bases). From germline, CDR1 is SEHNR and CDR2 FQNEAQ (reference sequence). V lost 5 bases and J lost 2, with 10 bases in between. This CDR3 has 15 residues. The CDR3 DNA sequence: TGTGCCAGCAGCCTTCAGCGGGCTGGGGCCAACGTCCTGACTTTC. Translated, it gives CASSLQRAGANVLTF.

A note on this clonotype: It may be a read error: a sequence one base away is much more abundant. V is TRBV7-9 and J is TRBJ2-3; 10 bases map to TRBD2. Per the germline V gene, CDR1 is SEHNR and CDR2 is FQNEAQ (reference sequence). The CDR3 loop spans 16 amino acids. V gave up 5 bases and J gave up 0 bases; unmatched junction bases: 5. The CDR3 reads CASSPGTSESTDTQYF. The CDR3 bases are TGTGCCAGCAGCCCCGGGACTAGCGAGAGCACAGATACGCAGTATTTT.

In its sample, this clonotype was seen many times. The chain couples TRBV11-2 to TRBJ1-1; 7 bases map to TRBD1. The CDR3 sequence is 14 residues long. The germline V gene has CDR1 SGHAT and CDR2 FQNNGV. V trimming: 5 bases; J trimming: 2 bases; junction bases outside the gene matches: 5. This chain's CDR3 is CASSRTGTNTEAFF. The CDR3 nucleotides are TGTGCCAGCAGCCGGACAGGAACAAACACTGAAGCTTTCTTT. The full variable domain, completed using reference TRBV11-2 and TRBJ1-1, is EAGVAQSPRYKIIEKRQSVAFWCNPISGHATLYWYQQILGQGPKLLIQFQNNGVVDDSQLPKDRFSAERLKGVDSTLKIQPAKLEDSAVYLCASSRTGTNTEAFFGQGTRLTVV.

This clonotype was counted a few times. The V and J genes are TRBV7-8 and TRBJ1-2; no firm D call. Per germline, CDR1 SGHVS and CDR2 FQNEAQ. The CDR3 is 14 residues long. V was pared by 5 bases and J by 10 bases, with 20 bases between. DNA of the CDR3: TGTGCCAGCAGCCTTAGATGGCAGGAAGTAATCTACACCTTC. Protein sequence: CASSLRWQEVIYTF.

Comment on this clonotype: This may stem from a read error, because a much larger clone lies one nucleotide away. The V and J genes are TRBV30 and TRBJ1-6; D unresolved. CDR1 is GTSNPN, CDR2 SVGIG, per germline (reference sequence). The CDR3 runs to 12 residues. The CDR3 nucleotides are TGTGCCTGGAGTATAAGGAATTCACCCCTCCGCTTT. Encoded protein: CAWSIRNSPLRF.

The rearrangement uses TRBV6-6 and TRBJ2-2; D remains ambiguous. Germline assignment: CDR1 MNHNY and CDR2 SVGAGI (reference sequence). Deletions cut 1 base from V and 7 bases from J, with 10 bases between. This CDR3 region has 14 residues. The CDR3 sequence is CASSYWYPIGELFF. DNA of the CDR3: TGTGCCAGCAGTTACTGGTACCCCATCGGGGAGCTGTTTTTT.

This clonotype was counted a few times. V gene TRBV19 combines with J gene TRBJ1-2; perhaps TRBD1 as D (5 bases). The CDR3 is 16 residues long. V lost 3 bases and J 0 bases, leaving 14 bases between the germline ends. CDR1 is LNHDA and CDR2 is SQIVND in the germline V gene (reference sequence). The CDR3, as DNA: TGTGCCAGTAGTATCGGGGGGGGTACGGCTAACTATGGCTACACCTTC. Amino acid sequence: CASSIGGGTANYGYTF.

This clonotype was observed many times. The chain recombines TRBV5-6 with TRBJ1-2; TRBD1 is a possible D gene (6 bases). V dropped 3 bases and J dropped 4 bases, with 22 bases sitting between them. Germline loops: CDR1 SGHDT, CDR2 YYEEEE. CDR3 length: 17 amino acids. The CDR3 protein is CASSSIPGAYRGYGYTF. The CDR3 coding sequence is TGTGCCAGCAGCTCAATTCCGGGGGCGTATCGTGGCTATGGCTACACCTTC.

A few counts support this clonotype. The chain joins TRBV11-3 to TRBJ2-6, with D unresolved. Germline V gene sequence: CDR1 SGHNT, CDR2 YENEEA. The CDR3 covers 16 residues. V was trimmed by 7 bases and J by 0 bases, leaving 13 bases between them. The CDR3 sequence is CASTLSRRSGANVLTF. The DNA of the CDR3 is TGTGCCAGCACCCTTAGTAGGCGCTCTGGGGCCAACGTCCTGACTTTC.

This clonotype was counted a few times. V usage is TRBV20-1 and J usage is TRBJ2-1; the D gene is possibly TRBD2 (6 bases). The CDR3 runs 14 residues. V was clipped by 7 bases and J by 0 bases, with 13 bases between them. Germline V gene sequence: CDR1 DFQATT, CDR2 SNEGSKA (reference sequence). CDR3: CSVPAGSSYNEQFF. The CDR3 nucleotides read TGCAGTGTGCCAGCGGGTAGCTCCTACAATGAGCAGTTCTTC.